This TCR beta chain came from a study of shared clonotypes between healthy human individuals (dated by TCRdb to the early 2020s). With regard to the full study: A couple of women and a few men aged 18 to 49 years were included in the cohort. The study deeply sequenced blood TCR repertoires of about 5 healthy adults to estimate repertoire size and the extent of clonotype sharing between individuals. Between about 0.94 and 8.9 billion PBMCs per donor were obtained by leukapheresis. Different laboratories and diverse techniques were used to prepare libraries and sequence TCR repertoires, to increase sequencing depth and limit assay-specific biases. For each donor, CD4 naive and CD4 memory were each run on three plates, CD8 naive on two plates, and CD8 memory on one plate. The paper as a whole reports these results and caveats: Because the study included a small number of donors, the genetic and exposure-history diversity represented was limited. Compared with non-shared clonotypes, the clonotypes found in all four sorted-subset donors had higher generation probabilities. Even with the large sequencing depth, rarefaction of the sorted-subset datasets indicated that sequencing was incomplete. Based on pairwise subsampling, the degree of clonotype sharing among donors was expected to be affected by sequencing depth. Estimated clonotype richness was generally larger for naive than for memory subsets. Sampling was restricted to blood, and TCR repertoires in tissue are likely to differ from TCR repertoires in blood. Roughly 5.2% of naive CD4, 3.5% of naive CD8, 2% to 2.5% of memory CD4, and 0.4% of memory CD8 clonotypes were shared across four donors.

The CDR3 contains 15 residues, cysteine and phenylalanine counted. Of all the DNA, just the CDR3 is kept, 45 bases in frame from base 1. The junction shows trimming of 2 bases on V and 9 bases on J, and the gene matches do not reach 6 bases of it. Sequences SGHRS (CDR1) and YFSETQ (CDR2) are obtained from the germline V gene. Healthy HIV-negative adults with no recently reported acute infections or vaccinations were included as donors. Only Caucasian adults living in Nashville, Tennessee, USA were represented among the donors. CD4+ T cells were enriched by magnetic negative selection, after which naive cells were positively selected on CD45RA and the negative fraction was taken as the memory subset. After blood collection by leukapheresis, PBMCs were isolated using Ficoll-Histopaque density gradient centrifugation and then cryopreserved in the vapor phase of liquid nitrogen. Analytical flow cytometry was used to check the purity and quantity of each magnetically sorted T cell population. Genomic DNA was isolated from every sorted fraction and measured by UV absorbance on a Nanodrop 2000c.

Using the deep immunoSEQ assay, TCR CDR3 regions were amplified from genomic DNA by multiplex PCR. Extracted genomic DNA from each cell subset was distributed evenly across all wells of several immunoSEQ 96-well plates, and each plate was treated as a replicate. For sorted subsets, approximately 200 ng of genomic DNA, equivalent to tens of thousands of T cell genomes, went into each replicate PCR. Purified libraries were quantified with a Qubit 3.0 fluorometer, sized on a Bioanalyzer 2100, and re-quantified with the KAPA Library Quantification kit. A separate single-read 150-cycle Illumina NextSeq 550 flow cell was used to sequence each immunoSEQ 96-well plate. As for the authors' bioinformatics: Because the immunoSEQ output held only junctional sequences and lacked quality scores, the filtering could not match the filtering applied to full-length reads. To assign V/J genes and CDR3, sequences were annotated against IMGT germline references using PyIR, a Python wrapper for IgBLAST v1.9. Reads with weak V/J assignments (E-value above 1e-6), missing CDR3, stop codons, out-of-frame junctions, or ambiguous translated residues were removed. V3J clonotypes were defined as sequences sharing an identical inferred V gene, J gene, and CDR3 amino acid sequence. Percentage overlap between repertoires was computed as shared unique clonotypes divided by the size of the smaller repertoire. RTK rarefaction, the Chao1 estimator, and Recon v2.1 estimates of unobserved clonotypes were used to assess repertoire richness. For all TCRbeta clonotypes obtained by the gDNA method from four donors, generation probabilities were computed with OLGA. This immuneACCESS table, as held by TCRdb, lists in-frame sequences with V and J called but not all clones. Of the missing ones, under half trace to an unresolved V gene in checked studies; the others have no known cause. V and J calls and clone size are copied from that table; D and trimming were computed from the DNA. This sample comprises a few million clones, 90% to 97% of them detected only once. In total, the top ten clones hold roughly 0.13% of the sample.

In its sample, this clone was seen once. Its antigen is still unknown. The record has no base qualities; no much larger clone is one base away. This TCR came from a man aged 18 to 30 in good health. Sample: naive CD4+ T cells sorted from blood. Interpreted using the paper, the cell subset or site label stands for: CD45RA+ positively selected. The rearrangement joined TRBV5-1 to TRBJ1-6, with 9 bases matching TRBD1. Read as DNA, the sequence is TGCGCCAGCAGCTTAGATACAGGGGGCTCTTCACCCCTCCACTTT. It specifies CASSLDTGGSSPLHF.